Listed below are T cell receptor beta chains from one sample, sequenced in a study of memory CD4+ T cells and cytomegalovirus serostatus. Clones were sequenced by immunoSEQ multiplex PCR, and TCRdb holds only the in-frame ones, with some missing. This sample has tens of thousands of clones, with under 90% found just once. The sample consisted of memory CD4+ T cells from blood. The receptors stem from an adult in good health and CMV-seronegative. Both conserved end residues are part of each CDR3. Each record gives: D gene, clone size, V gene, J gene, CDR3 DNA, CDR3 protein. D genes are given only for firm matches. A clone size is listed for some rows: how often the clone was seen (once, few, many), or a class if it is expanded.

d_call: TRBD2; clone_size: .; v_call: TRBV5-1; j_call: TRBJ2-3; cdr3_nt: TGCGCCAGCAGCTTCGCGGGGGGGCCGACAGATACGCAGTATTTT; cdr3_aa: CASSFAGGPTDTQYF
d_call: TRBD1; clone_size: .; v_call: TRBV7-2; j_call: TRBJ2-7; cdr3_nt: TGTGCCAGCAGCTTAACAGGGGCTAGCTCCTACGAGCAGTACTTC; cdr3_aa: CASSLTGASSYEQYF
d_call: TRBD1; clone_size: .; v_call: TRBV2; j_call: TRBJ2-2; cdr3_nt: TGTGCCAGCAGTAAAGGGGGCCAGGGCACCGGGGAGCTGTTTTTT; cdr3_aa: CASSKGGQGTGELFF
d_call: TRBD1; clone_size: .; v_call: TRBV7-7; j_call: TRBJ1-3; cdr3_nt: TGTGCTAGCAGCCCGACAGGGTCTGGAAACACCATATATTTT; cdr3_aa: CASSPTGSGNTIYF
d_call: .; clone_size: .; v_call: TRBV10-3; j_call: TRBJ2-3; cdr3_nt: TGTGCCATCTCAGGAAGCACAGATACGCAGTATTTT; cdr3_aa: CAISGSTDTQYF
d_call: .; clone_size: .; v_call: TRBV5-6; j_call: TRBJ1-2; cdr3_nt: TGTGCCAGCAGCCCCGGGCGAATTAACTATGGCTACACCTTC; cdr3_aa: CASSPGRINYGYTF
d_call: TRBD1; clone_size: .; v_call: TRBV7-2; j_call: TRBJ1-5; cdr3_nt: TGTGCCAGCAGCGACGGACAGGGGCCCTATCAGCCCCAGCATTTT; cdr3_aa: CASSDGQGPYQPQHF
d_call: TRBD1; clone_size: .; v_call: TRBV2; j_call: TRBJ1-3; cdr3_nt: TGTGCCAGCAGTCCAGGGACAGTATCTGGAAACACCATATATTTT; cdr3_aa: CASSPGTVSGNTIYF
d_call: .; clone_size: .; v_call: TRBV19; j_call: TRBJ2-7; cdr3_nt: TGTGCCAGTAGTATTTCCCCCGGTTCCTACGAGCAGTACTTC; cdr3_aa: CASSISPGSYEQYF
d_call: TRBD1; clone_size: .; v_call: TRBV6-1; j_call: TRBJ2-2; cdr3_nt: TGTGCCAGCAGTAAAGGACAGGGAGTCACCGGGGAGCTGTTTTTT; cdr3_aa: CASSKGQGVTGELFF
d_call: TRBD1; clone_size: once; v_call: TRBV5-1; j_call: TRBJ1-2; cdr3_nt: TGCGCCAGCAGCTTGGTTACAAGGACAGGGTCCTATGGCTACACCTTC; cdr3_aa: CASSLVTRTGSYGYTF
d_call: .; clone_size: .; v_call: TRBV27; j_call: TRBJ1-6; cdr3_nt: TGTGCCAGCAGTTCAGGACGGGACGGCAATAATTCACCCCTCCACTTT; cdr3_aa: CASSSGRDGNNSPLHF
d_call: TRBD1; clone_size: .; v_call: TRBV11-1; j_call: TRBJ1-6; cdr3_nt: TGTGCCAGCAGCTTAGCCGCGGGACAGTTTGGGAATTCACCCCTCCACTTT; cdr3_aa: CASSLAAGQFGNSPLHF
d_call: .; clone_size: once; v_call: TRBV2; j_call: TRBJ1-5; cdr3_nt: TGTGCCAGCAGTGAACGCCAGGGAGGTCAGCCCCAGCATTTT; cdr3_aa: CASSERQGGQPQHF
d_call: .; clone_size: few; v_call: TRBV19; j_call: TRBJ1-4; cdr3_nt: TGTGCCAGTACCCACAGTCGGGGGGCTGCTAATGAAAAACTGTTTTTT; cdr3_aa: CASTHSRGAANEKLFF
d_call: .; clone_size: .; v_call: TRBV6-6; j_call: TRBJ1-1; cdr3_nt: TGTGCCAGCAGTTACGCCCAGAACACTGAAGCTTTCTTT; cdr3_aa: CASSYAQNTEAFF
d_call: TRBD1; clone_size: once; v_call: TRBV6-6; j_call: TRBJ1-3; cdr3_nt: TGTGCCAGCACCTACCACCCGACGCCGACAGGGCCCATCCATTTT; cdr3_aa: CASTYHPTPTGPIHF
d_call: TRBD1; clone_size: .; v_call: TRBV2; j_call: TRBJ1-2; cdr3_nt: TGTGCCAGCAAGGACAGGGGGCTTCTTGGCTACACCTTC; cdr3_aa: CASKDRGLLGYTF
d_call: .; clone_size: .; v_call: TRBV21-1; j_call: TRBJ2-2; cdr3_nt: TGTGCCAGCAGCAACCGGGACAGGGGGCCGATGAACACCGGGGAGCTGTTTTTT; cdr3_aa: CASSNRDRGPMNTGELFF
d_call: TRBD1; clone_size: .; v_call: TRBV5-6; j_call: TRBJ2-5; cdr3_nt: TGTGCCAGCAGCACGGGGACAGGGGGGCGGGAGACCCAGTACTTC; cdr3_aa: CASSTGTGGRETQYF
d_call: .; clone_size: .; v_call: TRBV19; j_call: TRBJ2-1; cdr3_nt: TGTGCCAGTAGTATCGTGGAGCTAGGGAGCAATGAGCAGTTCTTC; cdr3_aa: CASSIVELGSNEQFF
d_call: .; clone_size: .; v_call: TRBV9; j_call: TRBJ2-2; cdr3_nt: TGTGCCAGCAGCGGGGACTTGACCGGGGAGCTGTTTTTT; cdr3_aa: CASSGDLTGELFF
d_call: .; clone_size: few; v_call: TRBV30; j_call: TRBJ1-1; cdr3_nt: TGTGCCTGGAGTGGACAGGCGTACACTGAAGCTTTCTTT; cdr3_aa: CAWSGQAYTEAFF
d_call: TRBD1; clone_size: .; v_call: TRBV2; j_call: TRBJ1-1; cdr3_nt: TGTGCCAGCAGGGACAGGGGGGCATCTTTCTTT; cdr3_aa: CASRDRGASFF
d_call: .; clone_size: .; v_call: TRBV6-1; j_call: TRBJ2-5; cdr3_nt: TGTGCCAGCAGTCCTAAAGAGACCCAGTACTTC; cdr3_aa: CASSPKETQYF
d_call: .; clone_size: .; v_call: TRBV5-1; j_call: TRBJ1-1; cdr3_nt: TGCGCCAGCAGCCAACTGGGACCTGAAGCTTTCTTT; cdr3_aa: CASSQLGPEAFF
d_call: TRBD1; clone_size: .; v_call: TRBV19; j_call: TRBJ1-2; cdr3_nt: TGTGCCAGTAGCGCCGGACAGGGGGCTGAAGGCTACACCTTC; cdr3_aa: CASSAGQGAEGYTF
d_call: .; clone_size: .; v_call: TRBV7-2; j_call: TRBJ1-1; cdr3_nt: TGTGCCAGCAGGCTATACAACAGTATGAACACTGAAGCTTTCTTT; cdr3_aa: CASRLYNSMNTEAFF
d_call: .; clone_size: once; v_call: TRBV29-1; j_call: TRBJ1-4; cdr3_nt: TGCAGCGTTATTCAACCGGGATCGGGAGAAAAACTGTTTTTT; cdr3_aa: CSVIQPGSGEKLFF
d_call: .; clone_size: once; v_call: TRBV19; j_call: TRBJ2-1; cdr3_nt: TGTGCCAGTAGTACAGGGACCGCGCCTGACAATGAGCAGTTCTTC; cdr3_aa: CASSTGTAPDNEQFF
d_call: TRBD1; clone_size: .; v_call: TRBV4-1; j_call: TRBJ2-5; cdr3_nt: TGCGCCAGCAGCGGACAGGGAGGCCAAGAGACCCAGTACTTC; cdr3_aa: CASSGQGGQETQYF
d_call: .; clone_size: once; v_call: TRBV12-5; j_call: TRBJ1-2; cdr3_nt: TGTGCTAGTGGTTTGGAAGGGTATGGCTACACCTTC; cdr3_aa: CASGLEGYGYTF
d_call: .; clone_size: .; v_call: TRBV4-1; j_call: TRBJ2-2; cdr3_nt: TGCGCCAGCAGCCAATTAGGGGTTGGGGCCGGGGAGCTGTTTTTT; cdr3_aa: CASSQLGVGAGELFF
d_call: TRBD1; clone_size: .; v_call: TRBV5-4; j_call: TRBJ1-1; cdr3_nt: TGTGCCAGCAGCCTCAGACAGGGACCTAACACTGAAGCTTTCTTT; cdr3_aa: CASSLRQGPNTEAFF
d_call: .; clone_size: .; v_call: TRBV6-5; j_call: TRBJ2-2; cdr3_nt: TGTGCCAGCAGTAACTCTAGGGCCGGGGAGCTGTTTTTT; cdr3_aa: CASSNSRAGELFF
d_call: .; clone_size: .; v_call: TRBV28; j_call: TRBJ2-7; cdr3_nt: TGTGCCAGCAGTCCCCCCAGCAGGGACTACGAGCAGTACTTC; cdr3_aa: CASSPPSRDYEQYF
d_call: TRBD1; clone_size: once; v_call: TRBV10-3; j_call: TRBJ2-1; cdr3_nt: TGTGCCATCAGTGAGTCGAAAGGACAGGGGAGGAATGAGCAGTTCTTC; cdr3_aa: CAISESKGQGRNEQFF
d_call: .; clone_size: .; v_call: TRBV5-1; j_call: TRBJ2-3; cdr3_nt: TGCGCCAGCAGCTTGGGACAGACAGGCTTCACAGATACGCAGTATTTT; cdr3_aa: CASSLGQTGFTDTQYF
d_call: .; clone_size: once; v_call: TRBV14; j_call: TRBJ2-5; cdr3_nt: TGTGCCAGCAGCCAAGTGGCGTCGCCATCACAAGAGACCCAGTACTTC; cdr3_aa: CASSQVASPSQETQYF
d_call: .; clone_size: .; v_call: TRBV27; j_call: TRBJ1-2; cdr3_nt: TGTGCCAGCAGTTTTCTAGGGACACGCTCTAACTATGGCTACACCTTC; cdr3_aa: CASSFLGTRSNYGYTF
d_call: TRBD2; clone_size: once; v_call: TRBV7-2; j_call: TRBJ2-1; cdr3_nt: TGTGCCAGCAGCTTGGGAGCAATAGCGGGGGGACCAAATGAGCAGTTCTTC; cdr3_aa: CASSLGAIAGGPNEQFF
d_call: .; clone_size: few; v_call: TRBV6-6; j_call: TRBJ1-2; cdr3_nt: TGTGCCAGCAGTTACGCGGCGGCGAGCTATGGCTACACCTTC; cdr3_aa: CASSYAAASYGYTF
d_call: .; clone_size: .; v_call: TRBV6-5; j_call: TRBJ1-2; cdr3_nt: TGTGCCAGCAGTTACGGTCGACCGGGGCTCTATGGCTACACCTTC; cdr3_aa: CASSYGRPGLYGYTF
d_call: .; clone_size: .; v_call: TRBV6-1; j_call: TRBJ2-3; cdr3_nt: TGTGCCAGCAGTCTACCACAGGCCGCTTTTAATACGCAGTATTTT; cdr3_aa: CASSLPQAAFNTQYF
d_call: TRBD2; clone_size: once; v_call: TRBV11-2; j_call: TRBJ2-1; cdr3_nt: TGTGCCAGCAGCAGTTGGGCGGGGGGGAACAATGAGCAGTTCTTC; cdr3_aa: CASSSWAGGNNEQFF
d_call: .; clone_size: .; v_call: TRBV6-5; j_call: TRBJ2-5; cdr3_nt: TGTGCCACCAGAGAGGGACCGGAAACAGCGACCCAGTACTTC; cdr3_aa: CATREGPETATQYF
d_call: TRBD1; clone_size: .; v_call: TRBV9; j_call: TRBJ1-1; cdr3_nt: TGTGCCAGCAGCGTAGGAGGGGGCATGAACACTGAAGCTTTCTTT; cdr3_aa: CASSVGGGMNTEAFF
d_call: TRBD2; clone_size: .; v_call: TRBV7-9; j_call: TRBJ2-7; cdr3_nt: TGTGCCAGCAGCTTAGCCCAACTAGCGGGGGAGGCCTACGAGCAGTACTTC; cdr3_aa: CASSLAQLAGEAYEQYF
d_call: .; clone_size: .; v_call: TRBV29-1; j_call: TRBJ1-2; cdr3_nt: TGCAGCGTTGAAGCTCCGGGGATACCCTATGGCTACACCTTC; cdr3_aa: CSVEAPGIPYGYTF
d_call: .; clone_size: .; v_call: TRBV7-8; j_call: TRBJ1-6; cdr3_nt: TGTGCCAGCAGCTTAATGCAGGGTCTAAGCTCCTATAATTCACCCCTCCACTTT; cdr3_aa: CASSLMQGLSSYNSPLHF
d_call: .; clone_size: .; v_call: TRBV19; j_call: TRBJ1-3; cdr3_nt: TGTGCCAGTCGACACCGTTCCTCTGGAAACACCATATATTTT; cdr3_aa: CASRHRSSGNTIYF
d_call: TRBD1; clone_size: .; v_call: TRBV7-9; j_call: TRBJ1-2; cdr3_nt: TGTGCCAGCAGCCTACCGGGACAGGTCTCGGATGGCTACACCTTC; cdr3_aa: CASSLPGQVSDGYTF
d_call: .; clone_size: .; v_call: TRBV30; j_call: TRBJ1-2; cdr3_nt: TGTGCCAACCCACTCCCAGTAGGCTATGGCTACACCTTC; cdr3_aa: CANPLPVGYGYTF
d_call: .; clone_size: .; v_call: TRBV6-6; j_call: TRBJ2-5; cdr3_nt: TGTGCCAGCAGTTACAGGGGGCAAGAGACCCAGTACTTC; cdr3_aa: CASSYRGQETQYF
d_call: TRBD2; clone_size: .; v_call: TRBV10-3; j_call: TRBJ2-2; cdr3_nt: TGTGCCATCACCGCGACTAGCGGGGGGCCGAACACCGGGGAGCTGTTTTTT; cdr3_aa: CAITATSGGPNTGELFF
d_call: .; clone_size: .; v_call: TRBV4-2; j_call: TRBJ1-1; cdr3_nt: TGTGCCAGCAGCCCGCTGGCTGGGGTGATGAACACTGAAGCTTTCTTT; cdr3_aa: CASSPLAGVMNTEAFF
d_call: .; clone_size: once; v_call: TRBV6-5; j_call: TRBJ2-3; cdr3_nt: TGTGCCAGCAGGACCGGGACCACGCAGTATTTT; cdr3_aa: CASRTGTTQYF
d_call: TRBD1; clone_size: .; v_call: TRBV5-1; j_call: TRBJ2-2; cdr3_nt: TGCGCCAGCAGCCGGACAGGACCGAACACCGGGGAGCTGTTTTTT; cdr3_aa: CASSRTGPNTGELFF
d_call: .; clone_size: .; v_call: TRBV28; j_call: TRBJ1-3; cdr3_nt: TGTGCCAGCAGTCCGCATAAGTCTGGAAACACCATATATTTT; cdr3_aa: CASSPHKSGNTIYF
d_call: .; clone_size: .; v_call: TRBV4-2; j_call: TRBJ2-5; cdr3_nt: TGTGCCAGCAGCCAAGGGCAGGGATCGCAGACCCAGTACTTC; cdr3_aa: CASSQGQGSQTQYF